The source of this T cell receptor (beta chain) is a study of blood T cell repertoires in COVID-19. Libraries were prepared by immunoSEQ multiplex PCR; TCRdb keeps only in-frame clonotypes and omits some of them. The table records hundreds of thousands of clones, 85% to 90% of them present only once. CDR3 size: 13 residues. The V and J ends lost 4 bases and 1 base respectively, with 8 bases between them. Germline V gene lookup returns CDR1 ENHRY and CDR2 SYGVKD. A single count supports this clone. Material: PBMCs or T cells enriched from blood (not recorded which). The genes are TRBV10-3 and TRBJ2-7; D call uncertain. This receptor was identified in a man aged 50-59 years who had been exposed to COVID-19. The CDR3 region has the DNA TGTGCCATCAGTGTCGACACTTCCTACGAGCAGTACTTC. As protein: CAISVDTSYEQYF.